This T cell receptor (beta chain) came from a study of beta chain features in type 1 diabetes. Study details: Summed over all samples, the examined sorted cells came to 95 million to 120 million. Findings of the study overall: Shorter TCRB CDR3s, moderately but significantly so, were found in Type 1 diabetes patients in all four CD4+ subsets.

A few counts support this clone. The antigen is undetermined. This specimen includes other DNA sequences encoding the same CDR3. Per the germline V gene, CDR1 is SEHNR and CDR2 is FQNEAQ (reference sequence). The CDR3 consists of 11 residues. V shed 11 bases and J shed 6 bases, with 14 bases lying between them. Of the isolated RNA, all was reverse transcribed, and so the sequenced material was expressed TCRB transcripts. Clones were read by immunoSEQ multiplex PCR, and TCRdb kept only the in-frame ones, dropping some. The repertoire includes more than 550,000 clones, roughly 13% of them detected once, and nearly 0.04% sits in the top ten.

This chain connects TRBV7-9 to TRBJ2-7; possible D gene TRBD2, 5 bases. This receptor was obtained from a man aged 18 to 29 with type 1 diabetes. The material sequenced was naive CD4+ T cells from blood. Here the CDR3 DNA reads TGTGCCTCGGGCGGGCTCGGCGAGCAGTACTTC. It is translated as CASGGLGEQYF.